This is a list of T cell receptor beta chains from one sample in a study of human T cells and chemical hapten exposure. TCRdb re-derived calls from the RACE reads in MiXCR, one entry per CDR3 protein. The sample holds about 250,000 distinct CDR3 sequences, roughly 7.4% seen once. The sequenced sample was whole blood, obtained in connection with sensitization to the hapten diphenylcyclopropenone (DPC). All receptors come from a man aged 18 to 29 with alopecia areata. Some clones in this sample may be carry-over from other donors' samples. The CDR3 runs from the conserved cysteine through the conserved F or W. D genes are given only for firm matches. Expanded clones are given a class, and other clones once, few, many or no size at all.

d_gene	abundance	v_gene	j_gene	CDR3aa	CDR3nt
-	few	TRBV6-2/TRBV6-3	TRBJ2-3	CASIPPGGRLDTQYF	TGTGCCAGCATCCCCCCGGGGGGCCGGTTAGATACGCAGTATTTT
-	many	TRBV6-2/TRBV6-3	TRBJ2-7	CASSYSSRFYEQYF	TGTGCCAGCAGTTACTCTTCCCGATTCTACGAGCAGTACTTC
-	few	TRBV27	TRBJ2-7	CASSSTAERSASKQYF	TGTGCCAGCAGTTCCACCGCAGAGAGGAGTGCATCTAAGCAGTACTTC
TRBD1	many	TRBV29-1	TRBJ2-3	CSVEDPRTGNGASSPDTQYF	TGCAGCGTTGAAGATCCGAGGACAGGGAACGGGGCTTCTTCCCCAGATACGCAGTATTTT
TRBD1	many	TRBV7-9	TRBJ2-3	CASSNTRRTGGRKDTQYF	TGTGCCAGCAGCAATACCCGGCGGACAGGGGGGAGGAAGGATACGCAGTATTTT
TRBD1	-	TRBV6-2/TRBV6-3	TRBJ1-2	CASGTGDYGYTF	TGTGCCAGCGGAACAGGGGACTATGGCTACACCTTC
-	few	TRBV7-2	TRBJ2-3	CASSSQDTQYF	TGTGCCAGCAGCAGCCAGGATACGCAGTATTTT
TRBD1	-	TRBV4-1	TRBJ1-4	CASSQTGGPTNEKLFF	TGCGCCAGCAGCCAGACAGGGGGACCAACTAATGAAAAACTGTTTTTT
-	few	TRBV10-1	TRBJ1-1	CASSESEGGPEAFF	TGCGCCAGCAGTGAGTCTGAGGGAGGCCCTGAAGCTTTCTTT
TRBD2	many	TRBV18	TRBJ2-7	CASSQSAGGSYEQYF	TGTGCCAGCTCACAGTCAGCGGGGGGCTCCTACGAGCAGTACTTC
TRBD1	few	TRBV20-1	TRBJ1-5	CSARVQGRGNQPQHF	TGCAGTGCTAGGGTACAGGGGAGGGGAAATCAGCCCCAGCATTTT
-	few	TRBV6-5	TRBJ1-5	CASSRNRDSNQPQHF	TGTGCCAGCAGCCGAAACCGGGACAGCAATCAGCCCCAGCATTTT
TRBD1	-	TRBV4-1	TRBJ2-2	CASGFDRGNTGELFF	TGCGCCAGCGGGTTTGACAGGGGGAACACCGGGGAGCTGTTTTTT
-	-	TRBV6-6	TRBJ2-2	CASSATAGELFF	TGTGCCAGCAGTGCCACGGCCGGGGAGCTGTTTTTT
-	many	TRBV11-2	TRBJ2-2	CASSPDSTGELFF	TGTGCCAGCAGCCCCGACAGCACCGGGGAGCTGTTTTTT
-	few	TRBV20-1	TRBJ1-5	CSARELYEGNQPQHF	TGCAGTGCTAGAGAGCTCTACGAGGGCAATCAGCCCCAGCATTTT
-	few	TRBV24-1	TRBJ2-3	CATSPGAHPNTDTQYF	TGTGCCACCAGTCCGGGGGCCCACCCAAATACAGATACGCAGTATTTT
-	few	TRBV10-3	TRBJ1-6	CAITRDGSSYNSPLHF	TGTGCCATCACCAGGGACGGGAGCTCCTATAATTCACCCCTCCACTTT